These T cell receptor beta chains were read from a single sample in a study of CD8 T cells in ankylosing spondylitis. TCRdb itself ran the 5' RACE reads through MiXCR, one entry per CDR3 protein. The sample holds about 540,000 distinct CDR3 sequences, roughly 13% seen once. The sample comprised blood, either unsorted or a sorted T cell fraction (not recorded which). These receptors were obtained from a male donor with ankylosing spondylitis. Each CDR3 is given with its conserved first and last residue. D genes are given only for firm matches. A row's size may be missing; if present it is once, few, many or a size class.

V	size	D	J	length	DNA	CDR3
TRBV5-1	NA	NA	TRBJ2-6	14	TGCGCCAGCAGCTTCGACCCGGGGGCCAACGTCCTGACTTTC	CASSFDPGANVLTF
TRBV20-1	NA	NA	TRBJ1-3	15	TGCAGTGCCACCCGGGGGGGGGGTGGAGGAAACACCATATATTTT	CSATRGGGGGNTIYF
TRBV20-1	NA	TRBD2	TRBJ2-3	13	TGCAGTGCTAGAGAGGGACTAGGGGATACGCAGTATTTT	CSAREGLGDTQYF
TRBV5-1	many	NA	TRBJ1-5	15	TGCGCCAGCAGCTTGGGAGAGAATAGCAATCAGCCCCAGCATTTT	CASSLGENSNQPQHF
TRBV20-1	many	NA	TRBJ2-5	19	TGCAGTGCTAGAGGGAGGGGGTCTCTGAGGGATACTCAACAAGAGACCCAGTACTTC	CSARGRGSLRDTQQETQYF
TRBV4-1	few	NA	TRBJ2-2	13	TGCGCCAGCAGCCAAGATCCGGGCGGGGAGCTGTTTTTT	CASSQDPGGELFF
TRBV29-1	many	NA	TRBJ2-1	11	TGCAGCGTTGACTCCGTCAATGAGCAGTTCTTC	CSVDSVNEQFF
TRBV6-1	few	NA	TRBJ2-3	15	TGTGCCAGCAGTGAATCAGGACATTACACAGATACGCAGTATTTT	CASSESGHYTDTQYF
TRBV27	NA	NA	TRBJ2-3	14	TGTGCCAGCAGTTCCCGTAGGGGAGGAGATACGCAGTATTTT	CASSSRRGGDTQYF
TRBV20-1	few	TRBD2	TRBJ2-5	15	TGCAGTGCTAGAGATCGACTAGCGGGACGCGAGACCCAGTACTTC	CSARDRLAGRETQYF
TRBV5-1	few	NA	TRBJ1-4	16	TGCGCCAGCAGCTTGAACGGGGTTGCAACTAATGAAAAACTGTTTTTT	CASSLNGVATNEKLFF
TRBV20-1	few	NA	TRBJ2-2	15	TGCAGTGCTAGAGAACGGACTACAAACACCGGGGAGCTGTTTTTT	CSARERTTNTGELFF
TRBV20-1	few	NA	TRBJ1-2	14	TGCAGTGCGAGACAGGACCCCGATCTTAGAGGCTACACCTTC	CSARQDPDLRGYTF
TRBV5-6	NA	NA	TRBJ1-3	14	TGTGCCAGCAGCAGAGGGGTCTCTGGAAACACCATATATTTT	CASSRGVSGNTIYF
TRBV5-6	few	NA	TRBJ2-1	15	TGTGCCAGCAGTCCTGTCGACAGCACCTACAATGAGCAGTTCTTC	CASSPVDSTYNEQFF
TRBV7-2	many	TRBD2	TRBJ2-1	13	TGTGCCAGCATGGGGACTAGCGGTATTAGCTCGTTCTTC	CASMGTSGISSFF
TRBV20-1	many	NA	TRBJ2-2	13	TGCAGTGCTAGATGGGGGAACACCGGGGAGCTGTTTTTT	CSARWGNTGELFF